The T cell receptor (beta chain) described here comes from a study of identical twins. Notes on the study in general: Out-of-frame alpha sequences shared between twins exhibited an excess of low generation probability.

A universal primer binding site was introduced by template switching. The final cDNA contained unique molecular identifiers. TCRdb itself ran the 5' RACE reads through MiXCR, one entry per CDR3 protein. The sample yields 600,000 to 700,000 distinct CDR3 sequences, 21% seen once. As to this clonotype: Its target is not known.

The germline gives CDR1 SEHNR, CDR2 FQNEAQ (reference sequence). V lost 5 bases to trimming and J lost 3 bases, with 11 bases between them. The CDR3 consists of 14 residues. These same data were also listed under a study on T cells expressing NK-cell markers. As that study records: These clonotypes, the leaders elsewhere, also led the CD3+CD56-NKG2C+ fraction in several donors.

The sequencing sample was made of PBMCs. The chain has TRBV7-9 and TRBJ2-4; D gene uncertain. The receptor's source is a woman under 30 in good health. The CDR3 here is CASSHMTGKNIQYF. The DNA of the CDR3 is TGTGCCAGCAGCCATATGACCGGCAAAAACATTCAGTACTTC.